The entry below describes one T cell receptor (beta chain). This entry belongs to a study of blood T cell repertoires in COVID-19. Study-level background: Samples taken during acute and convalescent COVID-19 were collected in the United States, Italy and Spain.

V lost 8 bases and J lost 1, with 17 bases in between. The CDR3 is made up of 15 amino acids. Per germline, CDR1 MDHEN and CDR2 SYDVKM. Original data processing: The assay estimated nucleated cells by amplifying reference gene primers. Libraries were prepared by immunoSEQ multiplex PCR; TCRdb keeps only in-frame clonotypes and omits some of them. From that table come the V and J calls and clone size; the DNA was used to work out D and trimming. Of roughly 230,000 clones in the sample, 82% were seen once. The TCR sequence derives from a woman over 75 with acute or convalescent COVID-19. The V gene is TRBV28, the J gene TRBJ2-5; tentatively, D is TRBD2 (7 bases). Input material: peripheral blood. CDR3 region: CASYETRGAQETQYF. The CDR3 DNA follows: TGTGCCAGCTACGAAACCCGGGGGGCCCAAGAGACCCAGTACTTC.